One TCR beta chain is described in this entry. These newly diagnosed stage II-IVA oral cavity squamous cell carcinoma patients had no prior systemic or radiation treatment. The protocol was immunoSEQ multiplex PCR, while the TCRdb copy is restricted to in-frame clones and leaves out a portion. Of roughly 67,000 clones detected, about 83% appear once; the ten largest clones hold roughly 3.5%. The data are from a study of neoadjuvant anti-PD-1 for oral cavity cancer. V was shortened by 1 base and J by 0 bases, with 15 bases between the two germline ends. CDR1 is SEHNR, CDR2 FQNEAQ, per germline (reference sequence). The CDR3 length is 17 residues.

The sample in question was PBMCs, obtained before nivolumab (anti-PD-1) treatment. The sequence came from a person aged 40 to 85 with oral cavity squamous cell carcinoma. The chain recombines TRBV7-9 with TRBJ1-1, with D perhaps matching TRBD1 (5 bases). CDR3: CASSLGAGTSLNTEAFF. The CDR3 nucleotides read TGTGCCAGCAGCTTAGGTGCGGGGACGAGCCTGAACACTGAAGCTTTCTTT.